This T cell receptor beta chain came from a study of cytomegalovirus exposure and HLA in healthy donors. The study's findings and limits: In presence/absence analyses, roughly uniform sequencing depth across donors was assumed. Reports described diagnosis of cytomegalovirus status by the classifier as highly specific and sensitive. An analysis was carried out at a later point. It showed that HLA-associated TCR beta chains were more clonally expanded than equally common non-associated chains. TCR beta sequences reportedly predicted most subjects' HLA-A and HLA-B alleles accurately.

The PCR ran on 60 Vbeta and 13 Jbeta primers. Repertoires were generated with immunoSEQ multiplex PCR, while TCRdb's copy carries only in-frame clones and drops some. The sample lists about 130,000 clones, 70% to 85% occurring once. A word on this clone: The antigen remains unidentified.

Germline V lookup: CDR1 SGHVS, CDR2 FQNEAQ. V was pared by 5 bases and J by 1 base, with 3 bases of the junction left unmatched. This CDR3 has 15 amino acids. The chain is built from TRBV7-8 and TRBJ1-5; 9 bases are shared with TRBD1. Sequencing was done on a sample of PBMCs. The TCR sequence derives from a boy aged 5-17 years in good health and CMV-seronegative. As DNA, the CDR3 is TGTGCCAGCAGCCCGGACAGGGGAAGCAATCAGCCCCAGCATTTT. Its translation is CASSPDRGSNQPQHF.